These 21 T cell receptor beta chains were all obtained from the same sample, sequenced in a study of T cell clonotyping in hematopoietic cell transplantation. TCRdb's copy holds only in-frame clones and misses some; the assay was immunoSEQ multiplex PCR. The sample lists 5,000 to 6,500 clones, about 90% seen once, with around 15% in the top ten. Sample: peripheral blood mononuclear cells, taken 180 days after allogeneic stem cell transplant. These receptors were taken from a female patient in her fifties who had an allogeneic stem cell transplant from an unrelated donor, so the T cells may come from the graft donor. Some clones in this sample may be carry-over from other donors' samples.

The gene calls are TRBV6-5 and TRBJ2-4, with 8 bases matching TRBD2. Germline CDR1 MNHEY, CDR2 SVGAGI. The CDR3 runs to 16 residues. Trimming took 3 bases from V and 0 from J; bases not matched to a gene: 4. CDR3 nucleotides: TGTGCCAGCAGTTATTCGGGAGGGCTAGCCAAAAACATTCAGTACTTC. The encoded protein is CASSYSGGLAKNIQYF.

This clone was found once. The V call is TRBV11-2, the J call TRBJ2-7; 7 positions agree with TRBD1. Germline assignment: CDR1 SGHAT and CDR2 FQNNGV. The length of the CDR3 is 15 residues. The V and J ends lost 3 bases and 0 bases, in that order; junction bases with no gene match: 5. The CDR3 is CASSFAGGFSYEQYF. CDR3 nucleotide sequence: TGTGCCAGCAGCTTTGCAGGGGGTTTCTCCTACGAGCAGTACTTC.

The chain employs TRBV10-3 and TRBJ2-4; D remains unclear. Trimming removed 1 base at V and 2 bases at J, with 12 bases between. Germline V gene lookup returns CDR1 ENHRY and CDR2 SYGVKD. The CDR3 length is 16 residues. CDR3 amino acids: CAISEFVGFSKNIQYF. The CDR3 DNA reads as TGTGCCATCAGTGAGTTTGTGGGGTTTTCCAAAAACATTCAGTACTTC.

The chain links TRBV2 to TRBJ2-7, with D uncertain. The CDR3 length is 10 residues. CDR1 SNHLY and CDR2 FYNNEI come from the germline V gene. The V and J ends lost 4 bases and 4 bases respectively, with 2 bases between them. CDR3 sequence (DNA): TGTGCCAGCAGTGCATACGAGCAGTACTTC. Translating it yields CASSAYEQYF.

This chain connects TRBV6-6 to TRBJ1-5; no clear D gene. In germline, CDR1 is MNHNY, CDR2 SVGAGI (reference sequence). The CDR3 is 13 amino acids. V shed 8 bases and J shed 1 base, with 9 bases lying between them. The CDR3 here is CASGEQSNQPQHF. The CDR3 nucleotides read TGTGCCAGCGGGGAGCAAAGCAATCAGCCCCAGCATTTT.

The J gene is TRBJ2-1, the V gene TRBV7-2; TRBD1 matches at 9 bases. Germline V lookup: CDR1 SGHTA, CDR2 FQGNSA. Trimming cost V 5 bases and J 9 bases; bases outside gene matches: 11. The CDR3 contains 15 residues. CDR3 coding DNA: TGTGCCAGCAGCCAGGGGACAGGGCCAAAGGTTGAGCAGTTCTTC. Its protein product is CASSQGTGPKVEQFF.

This chain links TRBV19 with TRBJ2-7; 8 bases fit TRBD1. The junction had 13 bases not matched to a gene; V was cut back by 5 bases and J by 7 bases. This CDR3 has 15 amino acids. From germline, CDR1 is LNHDA and CDR2 SQIVND (reference sequence). Here the CDR3 DNA reads TGTGCCAGTAGTCCCAGGACAGGGAAGATGGGGGAGCAGTACTTC. Protein sequence: CASSPRTGKMGEQYF.

The rearrangement uses TRBV7-8 and TRBJ2-2; D may be TRBD1 or TRBD2 (5 bases each). The V gene lost 3 bases and the J gene lost 3 bases, with 17 bases spanning the gap. CDR1 is SGHVS and CDR2 is FQNEAQ in the germline V gene. The CDR3 loop spans 17 amino acids. The DNA of the CDR3 is TGTGCCAGCAGCTTGTTGGTTCTGGGGGATCACACCGGGGAGCTGTTTTTT. This codes for CASSLLVLGDHTGELFF.

By share of the sample, this clone is large (0.1 to 1%). The chain uses TRBV6-6 and TRBJ2-3, with D perhaps TRBD2 (5 bases). Trimming pared 10 bases from V and 2 bases from J, leaving 10 bases between. The CDR3 has 12 amino acids. Germline values: CDR1 MNHNY, CDR2 SVGAGI (reference sequence). The CDR3 sequence: CATGISTDTQYF. The CDR3 bases are TGTGCCACCGGGATTTCCACAGATACGCAGTATTTT.

The chain couples TRBV7-3 to TRBJ1-5, with 11 bases fitting TRBD1. The germline V gene encodes CDR1 SGHTA and CDR2 FQGTGA. J lost 0 bases, V lost 1 base, and 11 bases had no gene match. This CDR3 has 20 amino acids. The CDR3 bases are TGTGCCAGCAGCTTAAGCCTCCGGGACAGGGGGGGACATAGCAATCAGCCCCAGCATTTT. Translated, it gives CASSLSLRDRGGHSNQPQHF.

In its sample, this clone was seen a few times. The J gene is TRBJ1-2, the V gene TRBV2, with no clear D. This CDR3 has 12 residues. V gave up 7 bases and J gave up 4 bases, with 10 bases separating them. Looked up from germline, CDR1 is SNHLY and CDR2 is FYNNEI. The DNA for the CDR3 is TGTGCCAGCATTTGGGGATTCTATGGCTACACCTTC. Its protein product is CASIWGFYGYTF.

This clone was counted a single time. The chain joins TRBV2 to TRBJ1-1; 8 nucleotides match TRBD1. J was trimmed by 4 bases and V by 2 bases; bases with no gene match: 6. The CDR3 sequence is 15 residues long. Germline V gene sequence: CDR1 SNHLY, CDR2 FYNNEI. The CDR3 DNA sequence: TGTGCCAGCAGTGAAATCGACAGGGGAGTCACTGAAGCTTTCTTT. Protein sequence: CASSEIDRGVTEAFF.

The chain employs TRBV7-2 and TRBJ2-2; 9 bases are a match to TRBD1. CDR3 size: 15 residues. CDR1 is SGHTA, CDR2 FQGNSA, per germline. The V and J ends lost 3 bases and 5 bases, in that order; junction bases with no gene match: 4. The CDR3 is CASSFTGGVTGELFF. As DNA, the CDR3 is TGTGCCAGCAGCTTTACAGGGGGCGTTACCGGGGAGCTGTTTTTT.

The CDR3 protein is CASRMLGPNTEAFF. The CDR3, as DNA: TGTGCCAGCAGAATGTTGGGGCCGAACACTGAAGCTTTCTTT. The chain employs TRBV5-6 and TRBJ1-1; a possible D gene is TRBD1 (5 bases). The CDR3 runs 14 residues. Germline lookup yields CDR1 SGHDT and CDR2 YYEEEE. Trimming took off 5 bases at V and 1 base at J, with 12 bases between the two ends.

The gene calls are TRBV2 and TRBJ1-2; perhaps TRBD1 as D (6 bases). CDR3 length equals 15 residues. Germline CDR1 is SNHLY and CDR2 is FYNNEI. Trimming pared 1 base from V and 6 bases from J, leaving 15 bases between. The CDR3 protein is CASSEVGRGGNGYTF. The CDR3 DNA sequence: TGTGCCAGCAGTGAAGTGGGCAGGGGCGGCAATGGCTACACCTTC.

For this clone: Sequence at one end of the junction differs from germline and may be a read error. The chain uses TRBV6-5 and TRBJ2-7; 9 nucleotides agree with TRBD2. Germline V gives CDR1 MNHEY, CDR2 SVGAGI. The CDR3 is 15 residues long. This CDR3 is CASNYAGLAFNEQYF. CDR3 sequence (DNA): TGTGCCAGCAATTACGCGGGACTAGCTTTCAACGAGCAGTACTTC.

This clone occurred once. The genes are TRBV19 and TRBJ2-1; 11 bases are shared with TRBD2. After removal of 3 bases from V and 8 bases from J, the junction contained 3 bases not matched to a gene. There are 14 residues in the CDR3. The V gene's germline CDR1 is LNHDA and CDR2 SQIVND (reference sequence). The CDR3: CASSMGLAAHEQFF. The CDR3 nucleotides are TGTGCCAGTAGTATGGGACTAGCGGCCCATGAGCAGTTCTTC.

The rearrangement uses TRBV7-2 and TRBJ2-7; 7 nucleotides match TRBD1. CDR1 is SGHTA, CDR2 FQGNSA, per germline. V lost 2 bases to trimming and J lost 3 bases; unmatched junction nucleotides: 4. This CDR3 contains 14 residues. The CDR3 loop reads CASSLQGVHYEQYF. CDR3 in DNA: TGTGCCAGCAGCTTACAGGGGGTGCACTACGAGCAGTACTTC.

The CDR3 region has the DNA TGTGCCAGCACCATCGACATCACCACTGAAGCTTTCTTT. Translating it yields CASTIDITTEAFF. The chain combines TRBV2 with TRBJ1-1; D remains ambiguous. The CDR3 consists of 13 residues. Trimming removed 7 bases from V and 4 bases from J, with 13 bases in between. CDR1 is SNHLY and CDR2 is FYNNEI in the germline V gene.

V gene TRBV7-3 combines with J gene TRBJ2-2; no definite D call. This CDR3 is 16 amino acids long. Germline CDR1 is SGHTA and CDR2 is FQGTGA. Trimming removed 5 bases from V and 1 base from J, with 14 bases in between. DNA of the CDR3: TGTGCCAGCAGCCCCAACCACTACGTGAACACCGGGGAGCTGTTTTTT. It encodes CASSPNHYVNTGELFF.

A single count supports this clone. The chain recombines TRBV13 with TRBJ2-7; D possibly corresponds to TRBD1 (6 bases). Germline V gives CDR1 PRHDT, CDR2 FYEKMQ (reference sequence). The CDR3 loop spans 17 amino acids. V lost 5 bases, J lost 0 bases, and 20 bases lay in between. The CDR3 is CASSQETPQGLSYEQYF. As DNA, the CDR3 is TGTGCCAGCAGCCAAGAGACTCCGCAGGGGCTCTCCTACGAGCAGTACTTC. Variable domain in full (rest from reference TRBV13 and TRBJ2-7): AAGVIQSPRHLIKEKRETATLKCYPIPRHDTVYWYQQGPGQDPQFLISFYEKMQSDKGSIPDRFSAQQFSDYHSELNMSSLELGDSALYFCASSQETPQGLSYEQYFGPGTRLTVT.